These T cell receptor beta chains were read from a single sample in a study of blood T cell repertoires in COVID-19. Method: immunoSEQ multiplex PCR; TCRdb's copy keeps in-frame clones and lacks some. Here the sample spans 100,000 or so clones, around 85% being singletons. The sample taken for sequencing was peripheral blood. The source of these receptors is a man in his fifties or sixties with active or convalescent COVID-19. Both conserved end residues are part of each CDR3.

j_call v_call cdr3_aa
TRBJ1-6 TRBV5-5 CASGQGDGTLHF
TRBJ2-7 TRBV3-1/TRBV3-2 CASSQGLASLYEQYF
TRBJ1-2 TRBV29-1 CSADRIGRDGYTF
TRBJ1-5 TRBV19 CASSSARPIVSNQPQHF
TRBJ2-7 TRBV30 CAWSSQRGGQYF
TRBJ2-2 TRBV6-5 CASRGNRFNTGELFF
TRBJ2-5 TRBV19 CASSGGSRMSKETQYF
TRBJ1-1 TRBV19 CASSRDRGSEAFF
TRBJ2-5 TRBV3-1/TRBV3-2 CASSQELQSTVTQYF
TRBJ1-1 TRBV29-1 CSVHRDRGTEAFF
TRBJ2-4 TRBV5-1 CASSLLQGPENIQYF
TRBJ1-3 TRBV11-2 CASSPDRGPGNTIYF
TRBJ2-3 TRBV27 CASSTYQGTDTQYF
TRBJ2-2 TRBV4-2 CASSQERGSFSGELFF
TRBJ2-7 TRBV6-5 CASSREGGYEQYF
TRBJ2-1 TRBV11-3 CASSRWTSDDEQFF
TRBJ1-5 TRBV3-1/TRBV3-2 CASSTRAGGQPQHF
TRBJ2-5 TRBV18 CASSPGPRSRETQYF
TRBJ2-1 TRBV5-1 CASSPAGLATEQFF
TRBJ2-7 TRBV6-1 CASSEALQGARQYF
TRBJ2-7 TRBV7-9 CASSSTAGTRSYEQYF
TRBJ2-7 TRBV11-2 CASSFWAVDRDYEQYF
TRBJ1-2 TRBV14 CASSQEGGVEGYTF
TRBJ1-1 TRBV18 CASSLVGSTEAFF
TRBJ2-2 TRBV9 CASSGVVTGELFF
TRBJ2-7 TRBV27 CASSLRDSYEQYF
TRBJ1-1 TRBV6-5 CASRKSLPTEAFF
TRBJ2-1 TRBV3-1/TRBV3-2 CASSPLTWAAGGLLSSYNEQFF
TRBJ2-7 TRBV7-2 CASSSAGRGYEQYF
TRBJ2-2 TRBV5-1 CASSPGTANTGELFF
TRBJ2-4 TRBV27 CASRSLGVGAKNIQYF
TRBJ1-4 TRBV3-1/TRBV3-2 CASSQERRTGNEKLFF
TRBJ1-1 TRBV2 CASTGDRGNTEAFF
TRBJ2-5 TRBV15 CATSRDRASAQETQYF
TRBJ2-3 TRBV24-1 CATSGGLAGVMDTQYF
TRBJ2-3 TRBV6-5 CASSGTGRADTQYF
TRBJ2-7 TRBV11-2 CASSAQGPVEQYF
TRBJ2-6 TRBV10-3 CAISESADYSGANVLTF
TRBJ2-7 TRBV3-1/TRBV3-2 CASSQGTASYEQYF
TRBJ2-1 TRBV29-1 CSAPTSSGGNNEQFF
TRBJ1-5 TRBV27 CASSLGGPNQPQHF
TRBJ2-7 TRBV18 CASSPLSSGFAEQYF
TRBJ2-1 TRBV6-2/TRBV6-3 CASSYRALGDYEQFF
TRBJ2-1 TRBV2 CASRGGSSYNEQFF
TRBJ1-3 TRBV19 CASSTRGFNSLGNTIYF